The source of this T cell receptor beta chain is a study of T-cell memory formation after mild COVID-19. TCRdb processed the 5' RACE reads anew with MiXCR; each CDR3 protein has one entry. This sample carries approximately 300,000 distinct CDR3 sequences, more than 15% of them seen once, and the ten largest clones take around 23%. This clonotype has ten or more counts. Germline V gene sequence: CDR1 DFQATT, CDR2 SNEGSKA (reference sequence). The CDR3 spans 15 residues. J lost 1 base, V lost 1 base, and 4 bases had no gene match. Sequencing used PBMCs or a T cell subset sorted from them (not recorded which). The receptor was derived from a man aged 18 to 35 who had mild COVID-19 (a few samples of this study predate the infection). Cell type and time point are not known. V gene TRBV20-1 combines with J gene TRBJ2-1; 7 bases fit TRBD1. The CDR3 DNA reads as TGCAGTGCTAGAGTTGGGACAGCTTCCTACAATGAGCAGTTCTTC. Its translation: CSARVGTASYNEQFF.